This TCR beta chain was sequenced during a study of blood T cell repertoires in COVID-19. Original handling: For nucleated cells, counts were estimated from reference gene primer amplification. Generated by immunoSEQ multiplex PCR, the TCRdb table keeps only in-frame clones and is missing some. V, J and clone size are taken as reported in that table, and D and trimming were inferred from the DNA itself. Of around 70,000 clones in the sample, 70% to 90% were seen once. This clonotype was sampled from a man aged 50-59 years with acute or convalescent COVID-19. Sequenced input: peripheral blood.

CDR3 loop: CSVLDQGDPHQPQHF. The CDR3 DNA is TGCAGCGTCCTAGACCAGGGGGACCCCCATCAGCCCCAGCATTTT. The chain combines TRBV29-1 with TRBJ1-5, with TRBD1 matching over 7 bases. Trimming cost V 6 bases and J 5 bases; bases outside gene matches: 13. Germline lookup yields CDR1 SQVTM and CDR2 ANQGSEA. This CDR3 spans 15 amino acids.